A selection of T cell receptor beta chains follows, all from one sample in a study of beta chain features in type 1 diabetes. Sequenced by immunoSEQ multiplex PCR; TCRdb stores in-frame clones only, minus some. The sample contains about 470,000 clones, around 28% of which appear only once. Sequencing was performed on naive CD4+ T cells from blood. The receptor source for this set is a man aged 18 to 29 in good health. CDR3s include the opening cysteine and the closing phenylalanine or tryptophan. Each record gives: D gene, clone size, J gene, V gene, CDR3 protein, CDR3 DNA. A D gene is named only where the DNA matches it firmly. A clone size is listed for some rows: how often the clone was seen (once, few, many), or a class if it is expanded.

-	-	TRBJ2-2	TRBV28	CASSAGGELFF	TGTGCCAGCAGCGCAGGCGGGGAGCTGTTTTTT
-	few	TRBJ2-7	TRBV7-9	CASSASNGEQYF	TGTGCCAGCAGCGCCTCAAACGGGGAGCAGTACTTC
-	-	TRBJ2-3	TRBV5-1	CASRPSGTDTQYF	TGCGCCAGCAGGCCCTCGGGGACAGATACGCAGTATTTT
TRBD2	-	TRBJ2-3	TRBV2	CASSEFAGVTDTQYF	TGTGCCAGCAGTGAATTTGCGGGAGTCACAGATACGCAGTATTTT
TRBD2	-	TRBJ2-1	TRBV19	CASSILAGTSYNEQFF	TGTGCCAGTAGTATTTTAGCGGGAACTTCCTACAATGAGCAGTTCTTC
TRBD1	few	TRBJ2-5	TRBV5-1	CASSLEGTGHQETQYF	TGCGCCAGCAGCTTGGAGGGGACAGGGCACCAAGAGACCCAGTACTTC
TRBD1	-	TRBJ2-5	TRBV7-9	CASSPQAGTGTQYF	TGTGCCAGCAGCCCTCAGGCAGGGACAGGGACCCAGTACTTC
TRBD2	-	TRBJ2-7	TRBV28	CASSSLAPGLASEQYF	TGTGCCAGCAGTTCTCTCGCCCCGGGACTAGCGAGCGAGCAGTACTTC
-	-	TRBJ2-7	TRBV29-1	CSVGDRRSSYEQYF	TGCAGCGTCGGAGACAGGAGGAGCTCCTACGAGCAGTACTTC
TRBD1	-	TRBJ1-5	TRBV6-9	CASSKPGQGAWQPQHF	TGTGCCAGCTCCAAACCGGGACAGGGGGCATGGCAGCCCCAGCATTTT
-	-	TRBJ1-2	TRBV15	CATSRDHRTYGYTF	TGTGCCACCAGCAGAGATCACAGGACCTATGGCTACACCTTC
TRBD2	few	TRBJ2-3	TRBV5-1	CASSAASGSPDTQYF	TGCGCCAGCAGCGCAGCTAGCGGGAGCCCAGATACGCAGTATTTT
-	-	TRBJ2-1	TRBV5-1	CASSLTPTYNEQFF	TGCGCCAGCAGCTTAACACCTACCTACAATGAGCAGTTCTTC
-	-	TRBJ2-5	TRBV6-6	CASSQLETQYF	TGTGCCAGCAGCCAATTGGAGACCCAGTACTTC
-	few	TRBJ2-6	TRBV21-1	CASKADRRGYANVLTF	TGTGCCAGCAAAGCCGATAGAAGAGGCTATGCCAACGTCCTGACTTTC
-	few	TRBJ1-2	TRBV30	CAWSRNGNYGYTF	TGTGCCTGGAGCCGGAACGGGAACTATGGCTACACCTTC
-	few	TRBJ2-3	TRBV11-2	CASSSLLDTQYF	TGTGCCAGCAGCTCCCTGCTGGATACGCAGTATTTT
-	few	TRBJ2-2	TRBV29-1	CSVVLHGSTGTGELFF	TGCAGCGTGGTACTTCACGGTAGTACTGGCACCGGGGAGCTGTTTTTT
TRBD1	-	TRBJ1-1	TRBV18	CASSPQTGDSTEAFF	TGTGCCAGCTCACCTCAGACAGGGGACAGCACTGAAGCTTTCTTT
TRBD1	few	TRBJ2-7	TRBV19	CATTHRDRQYEQYF	TGTGCCACCACCCACCGGGACAGACAGTACGAGCAGTACTTC
-	-	TRBJ2-5	TRBV9	CASSGGGTRQETQYF	TGTGCCAGCAGCGGGGGCGGGACGCGACAAGAGACCCAGTACTTC
-	-	TRBJ2-6	TRBV2	CASRSSGANVLTF	TGTGCCAGCAGGAGCTCTGGGGCCAACGTCCTGACTTTC
-	few	TRBJ1-2	TRBV2	CASSEGLRYTF	TGTGCCAGCAGTGAGGGGCTCCGCTACACCTTC
-	few	TRBJ2-1	TRBV9	CASSVDLPNEQFF	TGTGCCAGCAGCGTAGACCTCCCCAATGAGCAGTTCTTC
-	-	TRBJ2-7	TRBV28	CASSPTGLYPYEQYF	TGTGCCAGCAGTCCCACGGGGCTTTATCCCTACGAGCAGTACTTC
-	few	TRBJ1-4	TRBV7-3	CASSLARLGPGFNEKLFF	TGTGCCAGCAGCTTAGCCCGGTTGGGCCCGGGATTTAATGAAAAACTGTTTTTT
TRBD2	few	TRBJ2-5	TRBV15	CATSRDYTGRDQTQYF	TGTGCCACCAGCAGAGATTATACCGGGAGGGACCAGACCCAGTACTTC
TRBD1	few	TRBJ1-1	TRBV30	CAWSPDRGTEAFF	TGTGCCTGGAGCCCCGACAGGGGCACTGAAGCTTTCTTT
-	-	TRBJ2-1	TRBV5-1	CASSTGGGDEQFF	TGCGCCAGCAGTACGGGCGGAGGGGATGAGCAGTTCTTC
-	-	TRBJ2-2	TRBV30	CAWMRHNTGELFF	TGTGCCTGGATGAGGCACAACACCGGGGAGCTGTTTTTT
-	-	TRBJ2-7	TRBV7-2	CASSPPGRGLYEQYF	TGTGCCAGCAGCCCACCGGGGCGGGGCCTCTACGAGCAGTACTTC
TRBD2	-	TRBJ2-1	TRBV9	CASSVYPIGGLAGYNEQFF	TGTGCCAGCAGCGTATACCCTATCGGAGGACTAGCGGGCTACAATGAGCAGTTCTTC
-	-	TRBJ1-4	TRBV4-1	CASSQVPIEKLFF	TGCGCCAGCAGCCAAGTCCCGATTGAAAAACTGTTTTTT
-	-	TRBJ2-7	TRBV4-2	CASSQIAASSYEQYF	TGTGCCAGCAGCCAAATAGCGGCGTCCTCCTACGAGCAGTACTTC
-	-	TRBJ1-4	TRBV29-1	CSVEIQGNEKLFF	TGCAGCGTTGAAATTCAGGGGAACGAAAAACTGTTTTTT
TRBD1	few	TRBJ2-7	TRBV6-5	CASRVPGQGRNEQYF	TGTGCCAGCAGGGTACCCGGACAGGGTAGGAACGAGCAGTACTTC
-	-	TRBJ2-5	TRBV5-4	CASSQEGAGAGQETQYF	TGTGCCAGCAGCCAAGAGGGGGCGGGAGCTGGCCAAGAGACCCAGTACTTC
-	-	TRBJ1-4	TRBV25-1	CASSLKGEKLFF	TGTGCCAGCAGCTTGAAGGGTGAAAAACTGTTTTTT
-	few	TRBJ1-4	TRBV6-1	CASSEFLWEKLFF	TGTGCCAGCAGTGAATTTCTGTGGGAAAAACTGTTTTTT
TRBD2	-	TRBJ2-2	TRBV30	CASRGVAGVENTGELFF	TGTGCCTCGCGTGGGGTAGCGGGAGTCGAAAACACCGGGGAGCTGTTTTTT
-	few	TRBJ1-4	TRBV29-1	CSHRWGEKLFF	TGCAGCCATCGATGGGGGGAAAAACTGTTTTTT
-	-	TRBJ2-5	TRBV7-2	CASSRAYQETQYF	TGTGCCAGCAGCCGAGCGTACCAAGAGACCCAGTACTTC
TRBD2	few	TRBJ2-1	TRBV9	CASSVGLAGVYEQFF	TGTGCCAGCAGCGTAGGACTAGCGGGAGTCTATGAGCAGTTCTTC
-	-	TRBJ1-1	TRBV28	CASSLGREAFF	TGTGCCAGCAGTTTGGGCCGTGAAGCTTTCTTT
TRBD2	few	TRBJ2-3	TRBV7-9	CASSLLAGASTDTQYF	TGTGCCAGCAGCTTACTAGCGGGAGCTAGCACAGATACGCAGTATTTT
TRBD2	once	TRBJ2-4	TRBV9	CASSAGEGFGSVAKNIQYF	TGTGCCAGCAGCGCGGGGGAGGGTTTCGGGTCCGTAGCCAAAAACATTCAGTACTTC
-	-	TRBJ2-3	TRBV11-3	CASSFSASSTDTQYF	TGTGCCAGCAGCTTTTCGGCTAGTAGCACAGATACGCAGTATTTT
-	-	TRBJ1-2	TRBV30	CAWIGQGLYGYTF	TGTGCCTGGATCGGGCAGGGCCTATATGGCTACACCTTC
-	-	TRBJ2-7	TRBV27	CASSLPILQGGRGEQYF	TGTGCCAGCAGTTTACCGATCCTACAGGGAGGCAGGGGCGAGCAGTACTTC
TRBD2	-	TRBJ2-7	TRBV7-9	CASSFSGSSYEQYF	TGTGCCAGCAGCTTCAGCGGGAGCTCCTACGAGCAGTACTTC
-	-	TRBJ2-1	TRBV25-1	CASSERQGYNEQFF	TGTGCCAGCAGTGAACGTCAGGGCTACAATGAGCAGTTCTTC
-	-	TRBJ2-1	TRBV25-1	CASNLHNEQFF	TGTGCCAGTAATCTACACAATGAGCAGTTCTTC
-	-	TRBJ1-5	TRBV30	CAWSLDSNQPQHF	TGTGCCTGGAGTCTGGACAGTAATCAGCCCCAGCATTTT
TRBD1	-	TRBJ2-7	TRBV30	CAGNRGLEGEQYF	TGTGCCGGAAACAGGGGGCTCGAGGGCGAGCAGTACTTC
-	-	TRBJ2-1	TRBV30	CAWSEVGSYNEQFF	TGTGCCTGGAGTGAGGTGGGCTCCTACAATGAGCAGTTCTTC
TRBD1	-	TRBJ2-1	TRBV7-2	CASSLRTGFYNEQFF	TGTGCCAGCAGCTTAAGGACAGGGTTCTACAATGAGCAGTTCTTC
-	few	TRBJ2-2	TRBV30	CAWSRGTPTGELFF	TGTGCCTGGAGTAGGGGGACTCCCACCGGGGAGCTGTTTTTT
-	few	TRBJ2-7	TRBV28	CASKASYEQYF	TGTGCCAGCAAGGCTTCCTACGAGCAGTACTTC
-	few	TRBJ2-2	TRBV4-3	CASSQGVRNTGELFF	TGCGCCAGCAGCCAAGGGGTCAGAAACACCGGGGAGCTGTTTTTT